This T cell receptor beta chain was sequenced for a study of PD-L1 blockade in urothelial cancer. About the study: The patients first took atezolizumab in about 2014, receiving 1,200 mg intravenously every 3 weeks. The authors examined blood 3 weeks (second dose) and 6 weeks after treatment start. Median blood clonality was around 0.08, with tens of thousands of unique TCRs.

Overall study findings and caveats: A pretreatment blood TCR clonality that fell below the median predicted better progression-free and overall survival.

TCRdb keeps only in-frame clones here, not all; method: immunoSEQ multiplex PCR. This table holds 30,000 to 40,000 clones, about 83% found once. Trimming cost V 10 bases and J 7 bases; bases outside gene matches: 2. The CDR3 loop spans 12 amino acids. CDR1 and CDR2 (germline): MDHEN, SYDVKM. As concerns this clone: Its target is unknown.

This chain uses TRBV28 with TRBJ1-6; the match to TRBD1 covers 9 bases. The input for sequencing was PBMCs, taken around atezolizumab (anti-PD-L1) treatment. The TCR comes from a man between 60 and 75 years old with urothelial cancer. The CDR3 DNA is TGTGCCACGACAGGGGGAAATTCACCCCTCCACTTT. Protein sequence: CATTGGNSPLHF.